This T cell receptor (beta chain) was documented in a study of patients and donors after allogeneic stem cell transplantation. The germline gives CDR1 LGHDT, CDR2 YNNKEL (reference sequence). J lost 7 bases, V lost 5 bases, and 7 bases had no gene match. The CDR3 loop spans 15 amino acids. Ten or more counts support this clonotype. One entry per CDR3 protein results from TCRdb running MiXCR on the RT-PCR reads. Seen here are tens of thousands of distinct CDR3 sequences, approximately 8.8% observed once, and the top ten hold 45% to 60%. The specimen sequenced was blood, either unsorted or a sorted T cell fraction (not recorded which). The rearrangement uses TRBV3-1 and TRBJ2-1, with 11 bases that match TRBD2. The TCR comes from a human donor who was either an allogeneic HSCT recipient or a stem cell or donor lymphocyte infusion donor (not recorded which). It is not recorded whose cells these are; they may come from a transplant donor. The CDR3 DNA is TGTGCCAGCAGCTTACTGACTAGCGGGAATAATGAGCAGTTCTTC. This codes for CASSLLTSGNNEQFF.